This T cell receptor beta chain originates from a study of T cells after yellow fever vaccination. This clonotype has at least ten counts. TCRdb redid the calling of the 5' RACE reads with MiXCR, one entry per CDR3 protein. Among fewer than 90,000 distinct CDR3 sequences listed, about 6.6% were seen once. This sample comprised CD8+ T cells sorted from PBMCs, obtained around 5 days after the first yellow fever vaccination. This TCR was recovered from a man aged 18 to 35 who received the YFV17D yellow fever vaccine.

In DNA, the CDR3 is TGTGCCAGCACCCCTTTAGGGCGAGAGCAGTACTTC. Its protein product is CASTPLGREQYF. This chain uses TRBV6-1 with TRBJ2-7; D is ambiguous. CDR3 length: 12 residues. With 7 bases removed from V and 7 bases from J, the gap between germline ends came to 14 bases. In germline, CDR1 is MNHNS, CDR2 SASEGT.